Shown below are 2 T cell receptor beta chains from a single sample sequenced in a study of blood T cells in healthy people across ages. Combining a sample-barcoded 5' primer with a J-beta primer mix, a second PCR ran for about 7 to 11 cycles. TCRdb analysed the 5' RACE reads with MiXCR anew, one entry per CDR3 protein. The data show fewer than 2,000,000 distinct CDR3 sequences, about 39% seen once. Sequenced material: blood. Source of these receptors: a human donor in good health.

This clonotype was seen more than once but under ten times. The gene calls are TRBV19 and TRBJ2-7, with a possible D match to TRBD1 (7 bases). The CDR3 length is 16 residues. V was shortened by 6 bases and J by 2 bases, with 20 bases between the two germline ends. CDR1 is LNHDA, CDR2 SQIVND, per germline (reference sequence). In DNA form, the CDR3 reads TGTGCCAGTAGCAACCGCGGGACAGAAAGAACCTACGAGCAGTACTTC. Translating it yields CASSNRGTERTYEQYF.

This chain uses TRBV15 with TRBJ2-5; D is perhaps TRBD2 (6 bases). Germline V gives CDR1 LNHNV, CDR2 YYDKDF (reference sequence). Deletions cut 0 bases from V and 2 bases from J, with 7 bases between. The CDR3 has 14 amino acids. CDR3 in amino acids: CATSREGGQETQYF. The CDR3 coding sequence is TGTGCCACCAGCAGAGAAGGAGGGCAAGAGACCCAGTACTTC.